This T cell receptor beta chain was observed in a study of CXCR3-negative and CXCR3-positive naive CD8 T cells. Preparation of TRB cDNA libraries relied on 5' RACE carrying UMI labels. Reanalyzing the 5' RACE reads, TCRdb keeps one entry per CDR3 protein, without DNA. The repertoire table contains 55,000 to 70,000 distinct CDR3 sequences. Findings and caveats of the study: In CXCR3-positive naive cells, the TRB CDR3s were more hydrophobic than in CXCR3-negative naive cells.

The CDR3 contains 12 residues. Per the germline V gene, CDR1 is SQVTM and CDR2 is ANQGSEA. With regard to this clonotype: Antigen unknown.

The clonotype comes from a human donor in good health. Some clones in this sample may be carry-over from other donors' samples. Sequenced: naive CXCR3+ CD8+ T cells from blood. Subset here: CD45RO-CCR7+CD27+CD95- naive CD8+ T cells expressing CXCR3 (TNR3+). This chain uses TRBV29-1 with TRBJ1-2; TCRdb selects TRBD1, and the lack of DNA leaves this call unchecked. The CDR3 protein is CSAETGAYGYTF.